This paragraph covers one T cell receptor beta chain sequence. V was clipped by 2 bases and J by 6 bases; unmatched bases: 5. Per germline, CDR1 LGHNT and CDR2 FRNRAP. The CDR3 totals 16 residues. The source of the sample is a study of blood T cell repertoires in COVID-19. Study summary: Both acute and convalescent COVID-19 samples were obtained from the United States, Italy and Spain. PBMCs, B-cell-depleted T cells, or T cells were the source of the cDNA or gDNA that made up the material.

Methods used by the authors: For nucleated cells, counts were estimated from reference gene primer amplification. Data came from immunoSEQ multiplex PCR; TCRdb stores just in-frame clones and leaves some out. V and J calls and clone size are given by that table; D and trimming were obtained from the DNA. The sample lists over 100,000 clones, roughly 90% occurring once. The chain combines TRBV12-5 with TRBJ1-5, with 12 bases aligning to TRBD1. Sequencing input: peripheral blood. The TCR originated in a woman aged 50 to 60 with COVID-19, enrolled during active disease. The CDR3 region is CASGLTGTGGGQPQHF. The DNA for the CDR3 is TGTGCTAGTGGTTTGACCGGGACAGGGGGCGGTCAGCCCCAGCATTTT.